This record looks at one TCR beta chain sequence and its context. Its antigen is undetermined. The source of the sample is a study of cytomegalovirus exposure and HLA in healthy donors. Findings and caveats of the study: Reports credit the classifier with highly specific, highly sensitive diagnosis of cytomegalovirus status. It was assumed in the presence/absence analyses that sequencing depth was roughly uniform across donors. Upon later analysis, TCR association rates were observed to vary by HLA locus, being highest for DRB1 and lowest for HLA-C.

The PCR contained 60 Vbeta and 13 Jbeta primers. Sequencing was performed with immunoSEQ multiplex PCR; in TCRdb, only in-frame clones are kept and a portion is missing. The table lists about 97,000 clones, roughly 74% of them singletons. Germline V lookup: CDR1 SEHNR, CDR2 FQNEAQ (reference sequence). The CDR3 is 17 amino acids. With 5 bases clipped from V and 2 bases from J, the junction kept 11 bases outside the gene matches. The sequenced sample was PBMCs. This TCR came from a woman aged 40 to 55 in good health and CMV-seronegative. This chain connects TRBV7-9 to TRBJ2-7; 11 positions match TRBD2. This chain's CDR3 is CASSKGLAGGGTYEQYF. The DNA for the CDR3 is TGTGCCAGCAGCAAGGGGCTAGCGGGAGGTGGGACCTACGAGCAGTACTTC.